This T cell receptor beta chain stems from a study of T-cell reconstitution after alpha-beta-depleted transplantation in children. Preparation of the TCRbeta library used unique molecular identifiers. A single record per CDR3 protein comes from TCRdb applying MiXCR to the PCR reads. The sample contains about 540,000 distinct CDR3 sequences, about 16% of which appear only once. Sequences were derived from PBMCs from the stem cell graft donor, sampled from the stem cell graft. This sequence was found in a human donor who donated a stem cell graft to a child with acute lymphoblastic leukemia.

Here the CDR3 DNA reads TGTGCCAGCAGCAACCGGGACAGGGGGCCATACGAGCAGTACTTC. Translated, it gives CASSNRDRGPYEQYF. This sequence joins TRBV5-5 and TRBJ2-7; 12 bases agree with TRBD1. Germline CDR1 and CDR2: SGHKS and YYEKEE (reference sequence). V shed 4 bases and J 4 bases; nucleotides not matched to a gene: 6. CDR3 size: 15 residues.